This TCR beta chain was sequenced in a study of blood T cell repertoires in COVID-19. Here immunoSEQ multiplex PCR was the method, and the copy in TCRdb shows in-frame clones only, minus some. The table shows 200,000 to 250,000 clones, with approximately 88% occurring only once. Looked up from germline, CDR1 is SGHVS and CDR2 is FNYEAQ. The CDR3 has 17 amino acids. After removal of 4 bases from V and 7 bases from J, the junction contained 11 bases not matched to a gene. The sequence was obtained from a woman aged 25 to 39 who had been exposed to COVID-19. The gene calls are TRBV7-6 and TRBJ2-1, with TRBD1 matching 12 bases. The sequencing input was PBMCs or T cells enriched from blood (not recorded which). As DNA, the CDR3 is TGTGCCAGCAGCTCCGAGGGATGGGACAGGGGGCGAAATGAGCAGTTCTTC. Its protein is CASSSEGWDRGRNEQFF.